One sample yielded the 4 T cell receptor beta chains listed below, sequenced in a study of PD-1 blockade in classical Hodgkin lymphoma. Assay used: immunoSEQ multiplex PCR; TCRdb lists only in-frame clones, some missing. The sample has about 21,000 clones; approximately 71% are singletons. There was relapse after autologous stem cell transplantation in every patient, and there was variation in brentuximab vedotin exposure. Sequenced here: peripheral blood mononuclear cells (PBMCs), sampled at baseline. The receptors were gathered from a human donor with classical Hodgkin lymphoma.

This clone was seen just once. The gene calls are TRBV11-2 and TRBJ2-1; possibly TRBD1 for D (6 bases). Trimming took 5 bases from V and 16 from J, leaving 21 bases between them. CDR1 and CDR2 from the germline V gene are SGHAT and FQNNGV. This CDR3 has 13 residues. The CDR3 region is CASSPPRLPRGFF. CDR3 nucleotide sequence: TGTGCCAGCAGCCCCCCCCGACTTCCCAGGGGATTCTTC.

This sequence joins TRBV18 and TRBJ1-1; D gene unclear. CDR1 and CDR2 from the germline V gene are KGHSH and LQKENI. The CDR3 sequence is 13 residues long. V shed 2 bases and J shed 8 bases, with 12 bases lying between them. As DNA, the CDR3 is TGTGCCAGCTCACCAAATCTACAGACCGAAGCTTTCTTT. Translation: CASSPNLQTEAFF.

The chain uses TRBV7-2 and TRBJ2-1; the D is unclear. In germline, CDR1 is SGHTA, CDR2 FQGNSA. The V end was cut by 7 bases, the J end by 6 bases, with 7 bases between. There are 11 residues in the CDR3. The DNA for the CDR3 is TGTGCCAGCACCAATTTCAATGAGCAGTTCTTC. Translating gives CASTNFNEQFF. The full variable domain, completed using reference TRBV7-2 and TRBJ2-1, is GAGVSQSPSNKVTEKGKDVELRCDPISGHTALYWYRQSLGQGLEFLIYFQGNSAPDKSGLPSDRFSAERTGGSVSTLTIQRTQQEDSAVYLCASTNFNEQFFGPGTRLTVL.

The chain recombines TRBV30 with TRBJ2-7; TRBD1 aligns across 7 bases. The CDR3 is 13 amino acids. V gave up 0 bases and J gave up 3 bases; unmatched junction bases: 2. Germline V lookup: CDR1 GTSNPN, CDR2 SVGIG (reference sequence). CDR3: CAWSVGTVYEQYF. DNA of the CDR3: TGTGCCTGGAGTGTTGGGACAGTCTACGAGCAGTACTTC.